This T cell receptor (beta chain) derives from a study of neoadjuvant anti-PD-1 for oral cavity cancer (TCRdb year 2021). About the study as a whole: Before curative-intent surgical resection, most patients were given three to four biweekly doses of nivolumab at 3 mg/kg. Patients without progression received a fourth nivolumab dose around day 43 and underwent definitive surgical resection on days 50-56. Under RECIST 1.1, patients with complete response, partial response or stable disease were classed as responders, and patients with progression were classed as non-responders. The parent correlative cohort included under 15 patients, with an approximately 34% response rate. Here is what the overall study found, with its caveats: After neoadjuvant nivolumab, T cell clonality (Gini index) in PBMCs was significantly higher in non-responders than in responders. Only a few patients per response group were included in the TCR analyses, and the authors called for validation in larger cohorts. A higher pretreatment blood Treg/Th17 ratio correlated with both higher pretreatment blood TCRbeta clonality and lower post-treatment tumor TCRbeta clonality.

As concerns this clone: No cognate antigen has been identified for it. Base qualities are not provided; no much larger clone lies one nucleotide away. At the DNA level, this CDR3 is encoded by other sequences in the same sample as well.

According to the study, the label for this sample's time point signals: before neoadjuvant nivolumab. Patients were newly diagnosed with stage II-IVA oral cavity squamous cell carcinoma and had received no prior systemic or radiation treatment. The cohort was composed of patients with HPV-negative, locally advanced oral cavity squamous cell carcinoma. Peripheral blood mononuclear cells were analyzed directly, without maintenance or expansion in culture. The samples were obtained from a longitudinal correlative study of a single-arm phase II trial testing neoadjuvant nivolumab in oral cavity squamous cell carcinoma. Subject-matched pre- and post-treatment PBMCs and tumors from three responders and three non-responders were subjected to genomic DNA-based TCRbeta sequencing. Peripheral blood mononuclear cells were collected before nivolumab treatment and again after treatment, at the time of surgery. The Maxwell RSC DNA from Cells kit was used to isolate genomic DNA from PBMCs.

For deep sequencing, PBMC libraries mostly used 450 to 550 ng of input genomic DNA, with six replicates for each sample. Following the manufacturer's instructions, the team built TCRbeta libraries using the immunoSEQ hsTCRbeta kit. Sequencing of the completed libraries took place using an Illumina NovaSeq 6000 S4 flow cell after they had been pooled to about 3 nM. As for the original processing: The immunoSEQ Analyzer was used for raw data preprocessing and quality control. The analysis was limited to productive rearrangements, and each clonotype was defined by a unique CDR3 amino acid sequence. Using the R package tcR, the researchers computed the Gini-Simpson index as their estimate of repertoire clonality. Student's t test was used to compare Gini indices, while Pearson correlation assessed associations with tumor size change. Imported from immuneACCESS, the table was reduced by TCRdb to in-frame sequences with V and J called. These copies leave out some clones; in studies compared against another copy, an unresolved V gene accounts for under half, and the cause of the remainder is not known. V, J and clone size are those of that table, while D and trimming were read from the DNA. The sample table lists 15,000 or so clones, about 61% of them with a count of one. The ten largest clones take up approximately 2.6% of the sample.

The germline V end is reduced by 4 bases and the J end by 2 bases; junction bases left unmatched: 4. The germline V gene yields SGHRS for CDR1 and YFSETQ for CDR2. The CDR3 covers 14 residues, taking in both the cysteine and the phenylalanine. The entry retains the CDR3 DNA only, 42 bases that are in frame from base 1. This TCR was sampled from a person between 40 and 80 years old with oral cavity squamous cell carcinoma. Sequencing was performed on PBMCs, taken before nivolumab (anti-PD-1) treatment. The rearrangement combines TRBV5-1 with TRBJ2-3; 7 junctional bases match TRBD1. The encoded CDR3 is CASSLGQTTDTQYF. The nucleotides read TGCGCCAGCAGCCTGGGACAGACCACAGATACGCAGTATTTT.